These 4 T cell receptor beta chains were all obtained from the same sample, sequenced in a study of PD-L1 blockade in urothelial cancer. The method was immunoSEQ multiplex PCR; TCRdb's version includes in-frame clones alone and lacks a portion of them. The profile shows tens of thousands of clones, roughly 80% of them singletons. The source was PBMCs, collected around atezolizumab (anti-PD-L1) treatment. The receptors come from a man in his sixties or seventies with urothelial cancer.

This clone has ten or more counts. CDR3 sequence (DNA): TGTGCCAGCAGCGCTTCGGCCGGGATGAGGGTTGGCACTGAAGCTTTCTTT. This encodes CASSASAGMRVGTEAFF. The chain carries TRBV21-1 and TRBJ1-1. TRBV21-1 is a documented pseudogene. The CDR3 spans 17 residues.

V is TRBV6-4 and J is TRBJ2-1; TRBD2 agrees at 8 bases. Germline values: CDR1 MRHNA, CDR2 SNTAGT. The ends lost 3 bases at V and 1 base at J; junction bases unmatched: 11. The CDR3 is 18 residues long. The CDR3 DNA follows: TGTGCCAGCAGTGAGAGGGAGCGGGAGATTATATCCTACAATGAGCAGTTCTTC. It encodes CASSEREREIISYNEQFF.

The table lists this clone with a few counts. V is TRBV18 and J is TRBJ2-4; 9 bases line up with TRBD1. The junction had 4 bases not matched to a gene; V was cut back by 7 bases and J by 3 bases. The CDR3 consists of 14 residues. Per the germline V gene, CDR1 is KGHSH and CDR2 is LQKENI. The chain's CDR3 is CASLSDRGKNIQYF. For the CDR3, the DNA is TGTGCCAGCTTATCGGACAGGGGCAAAAACATTCAGTACTTC.

This clone was seen just once. V and J are TRBV7-2 and TRBJ2-7; possibly TRBD2 for D (6 bases). V gave up 5 bases and J gave up 5 bases, with 13 bases separating them. Germline V CDR1 and CDR2: SGHTA, FQGNSA. The CDR3 sequence is 13 residues long. The CDR3 is CASSLGSSDEQYF. The CDR3 DNA sequence: TGTGCCAGCAGCCTCGGGTCTAGCGACGAGCAGTACTTC.